The clone carrying this T cell receptor beta chain was counted once. V trimming: 5 bases; J trimming: 12 bases; junction bases outside the gene matches: 11. Germline loops: CDR1 SGHTA, CDR2 FQGNSA. The length of the CDR3 is 15 residues. Some clones are missing from TCRdb's copy, which holds only in-frame ones; the method was immunoSEQ multiplex PCR. The sample records 450,000 to 500,000 clones, over 65% being singletons. This sample stems from a study of shared clonotypes between healthy human individuals. The source of this sequence is a woman in her thirties or forties in good health. Some clones in this sample may be carry-over from other donors' samples. Sequencing input: PBMCs. The V and J genes are TRBV7-2 and TRBJ2-1; 12 bases match TRBD2. The CDR3 sequence: CASSGGLAGIGGQFF. The CDR3 coding sequence is TGTGCCAGCAGCGGCGGACTAGCGGGAATAGGAGGGCAGTTCTTC.